This T cell receptor (beta chain) was sequenced in a study of cytomegalovirus exposure and HLA in healthy donors. V was clipped by 1 base and J by 8 bases, with 11 bases between them. Per the germline V gene, CDR1 is SGHVS and CDR2 is FQNEAQ. The CDR3 has 13 residues. Study-wide points: Most of the TCR beta V segments (in an earlier analysis) were productive either about 87% or about 30% of the time. Among donors in an Asian-associated ancestry cluster, a later analysis reportedly found fewer N-insertions than the roughly 680-donor mean.

A multiplex PCR was run with 60 Vbeta primers and 13 Jbeta primers. Method: immunoSEQ multiplex PCR; TCRdb's copy keeps in-frame clones and lacks some. This table holds 210,000 or so clones, 65% to 90% found once. In regard to this clone: Its antigen is unknown.

The receptor was isolated from a girl between 5 and 17 years old in good health and CMV-seronegative. Sequencing was done on a sample of PBMCs. The J gene is TRBJ1-1, the V gene TRBV7-8; D possibly corresponds to TRBD1 (5 bases). CDR3 sequence: CASSLVPRGEAFF. The CDR3 DNA reads TGTGCCAGCAGCTTAGTTCCGCGGGGGGAAGCTTTCTTT.